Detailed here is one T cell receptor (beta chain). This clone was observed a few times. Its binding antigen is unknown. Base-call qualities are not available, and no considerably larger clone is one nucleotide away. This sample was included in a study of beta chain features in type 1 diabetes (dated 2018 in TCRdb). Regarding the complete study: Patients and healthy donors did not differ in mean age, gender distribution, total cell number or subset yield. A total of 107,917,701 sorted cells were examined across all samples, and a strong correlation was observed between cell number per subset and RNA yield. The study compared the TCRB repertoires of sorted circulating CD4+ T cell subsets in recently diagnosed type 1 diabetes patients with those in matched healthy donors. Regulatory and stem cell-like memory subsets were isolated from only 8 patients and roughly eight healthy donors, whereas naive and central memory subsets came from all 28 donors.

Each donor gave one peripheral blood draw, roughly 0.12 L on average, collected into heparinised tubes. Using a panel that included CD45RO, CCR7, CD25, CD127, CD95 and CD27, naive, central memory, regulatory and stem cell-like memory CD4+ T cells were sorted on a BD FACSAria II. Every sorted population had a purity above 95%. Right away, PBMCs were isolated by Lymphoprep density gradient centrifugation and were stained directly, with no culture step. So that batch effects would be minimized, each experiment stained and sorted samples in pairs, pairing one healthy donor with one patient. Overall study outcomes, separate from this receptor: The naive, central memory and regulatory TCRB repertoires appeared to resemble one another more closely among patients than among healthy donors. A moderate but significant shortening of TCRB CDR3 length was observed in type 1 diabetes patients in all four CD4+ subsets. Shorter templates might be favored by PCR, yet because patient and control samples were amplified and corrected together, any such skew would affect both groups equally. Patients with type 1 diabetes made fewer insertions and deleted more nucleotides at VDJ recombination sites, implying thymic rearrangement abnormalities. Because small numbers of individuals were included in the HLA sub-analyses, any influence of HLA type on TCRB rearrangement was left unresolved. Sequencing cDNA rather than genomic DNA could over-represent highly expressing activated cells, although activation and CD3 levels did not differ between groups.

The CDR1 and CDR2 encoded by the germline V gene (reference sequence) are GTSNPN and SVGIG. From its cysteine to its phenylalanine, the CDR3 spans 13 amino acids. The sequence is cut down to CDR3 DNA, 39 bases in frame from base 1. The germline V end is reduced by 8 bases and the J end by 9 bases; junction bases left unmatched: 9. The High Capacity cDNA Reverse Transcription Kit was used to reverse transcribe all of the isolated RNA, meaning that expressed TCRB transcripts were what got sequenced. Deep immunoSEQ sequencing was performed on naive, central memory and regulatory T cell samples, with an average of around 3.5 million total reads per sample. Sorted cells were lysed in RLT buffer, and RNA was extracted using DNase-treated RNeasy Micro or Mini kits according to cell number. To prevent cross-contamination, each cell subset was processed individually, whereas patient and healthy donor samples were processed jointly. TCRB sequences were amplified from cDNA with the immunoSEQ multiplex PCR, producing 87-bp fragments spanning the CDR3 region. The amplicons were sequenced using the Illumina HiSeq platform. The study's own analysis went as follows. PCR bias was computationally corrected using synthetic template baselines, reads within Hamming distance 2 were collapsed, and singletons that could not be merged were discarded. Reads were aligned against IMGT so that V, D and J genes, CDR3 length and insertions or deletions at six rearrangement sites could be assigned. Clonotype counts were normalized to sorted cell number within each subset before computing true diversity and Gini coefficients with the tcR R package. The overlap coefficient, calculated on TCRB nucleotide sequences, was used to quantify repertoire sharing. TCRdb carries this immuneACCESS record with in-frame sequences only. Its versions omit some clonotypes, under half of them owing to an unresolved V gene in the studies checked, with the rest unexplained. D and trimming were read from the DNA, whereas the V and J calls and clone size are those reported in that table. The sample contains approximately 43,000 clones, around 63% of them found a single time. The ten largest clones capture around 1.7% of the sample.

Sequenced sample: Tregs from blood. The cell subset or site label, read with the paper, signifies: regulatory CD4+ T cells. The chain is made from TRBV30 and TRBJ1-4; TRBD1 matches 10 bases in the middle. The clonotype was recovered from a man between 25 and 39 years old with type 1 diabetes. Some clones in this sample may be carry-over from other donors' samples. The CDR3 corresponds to CAGAGQGFKKLFF. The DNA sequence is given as TGTGCCGGAGCGGGACAGGGGTTCAAAAAACTGTTTTTT.